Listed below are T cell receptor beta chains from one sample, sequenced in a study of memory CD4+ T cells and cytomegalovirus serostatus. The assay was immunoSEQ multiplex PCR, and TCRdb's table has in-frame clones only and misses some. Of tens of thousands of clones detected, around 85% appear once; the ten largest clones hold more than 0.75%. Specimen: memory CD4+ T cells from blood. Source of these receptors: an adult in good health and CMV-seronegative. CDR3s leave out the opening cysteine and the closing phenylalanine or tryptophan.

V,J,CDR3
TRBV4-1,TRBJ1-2,ASSQDGQGARYGYT
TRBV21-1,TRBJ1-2,ASSKELAGWGYT
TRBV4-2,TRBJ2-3,ASSQVSGGPTDTQY
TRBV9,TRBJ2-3,ASSGTGSGDTQY
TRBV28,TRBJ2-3,ASSTVAGGPFEWADTQY
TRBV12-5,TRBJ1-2,ASGQLNYGYT
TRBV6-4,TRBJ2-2,ASSVRANTGELF
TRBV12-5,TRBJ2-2,ASGLGARNTGELF
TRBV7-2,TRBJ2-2,ASSLGSSGRASGELF
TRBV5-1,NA,ASRRTTATDEQY